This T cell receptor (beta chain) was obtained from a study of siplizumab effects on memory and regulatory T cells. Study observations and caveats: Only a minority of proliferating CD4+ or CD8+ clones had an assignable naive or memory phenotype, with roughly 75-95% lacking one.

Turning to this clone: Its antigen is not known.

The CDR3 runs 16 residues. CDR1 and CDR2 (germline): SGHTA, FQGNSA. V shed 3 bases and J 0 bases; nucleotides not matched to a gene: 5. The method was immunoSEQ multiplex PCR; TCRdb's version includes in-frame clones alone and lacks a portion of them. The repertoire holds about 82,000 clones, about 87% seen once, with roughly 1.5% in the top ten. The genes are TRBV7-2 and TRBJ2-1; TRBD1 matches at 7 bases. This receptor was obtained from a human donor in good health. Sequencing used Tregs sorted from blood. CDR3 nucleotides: TGTGCCAGCAGCTTGGAATCAGGGGGCTCCTACAATGAGCAGTTCTTC. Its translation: CASSLESGGSYNEQFF.